This entry lists 3 T cell receptor beta chains sequenced from one sample in a study of cytomegalovirus exposure and HLA in healthy donors. The PCR was carried out with 60 Vbeta primers and 13 Jbeta primers. Sequencing was performed with immunoSEQ multiplex PCR; in TCRdb, only in-frame clones are kept and a portion is missing. The table has some 160,000 clones, approximately 80% seen once; the top ten hold under 2%. Sequencing was performed on PBMCs. Receptors originate from a woman younger than 30 in good health and CMV-seronegative.

The chain combines TRBV18 with TRBJ1-2; 8 bases are shared with TRBD1. The CDR3 spans 14 residues. V shed 6 bases, J shed 8 bases, and the junction held 11 bases outside the gene matches. From germline, CDR1 is KGHSH and CDR2 LQKENI. For the CDR3, the DNA is TGTGCCAGCTCCTCTGCCGGCAGGGGGCGAGGCTACACCTTC. This encodes CASSSAGRGRGYTF.

In this sample, this clone turned up once. The genes are TRBV4-1 and TRBJ2-7; 9 bases fit TRBD2. Per the germline V gene, CDR1 is MGHRA and CDR2 is YSYEKL. This CDR3 comprises 16 residues. With V trimmed by 1 base and J by 2 bases, 6 bases remained unmatched. CDR3 coding DNA: TGCGCCAGCAGCCAAGTTAGCGGGGGTCCGGCCTACGAGCAGTACTTC. Translated, it gives CASSQVSGGPAYEQYF.

This chain uses TRBV19 with TRBJ1-4; D is unresolved. The CDR3 length is 13 residues. Germline V CDR1 and CDR2: LNHDA, SQIVND (reference sequence). With 6 bases removed from V and 6 bases from J, the gap between germline ends came to 11 bases. The CDR3 sequence: CASRGRGYEKLFF. DNA of the CDR3: TGTGCCAGTAGAGGTCGCGGGTATGAAAAACTGTTTTTT.